The subject of this entry is one TCR beta chain. All donors came from Russia, were Caucasian and healthy, and spanned ages 6 to 90. Donors gave around 10 milliliters of peripheral blood apiece. At least 6.5 million PBMCs were isolated per sample. This sample was included in a study of blood T cells in healthy people across ages. The CDR3 runs 11 residues. Germline V lookup: CDR1 KGHDR, CDR2 SFDVKD. Then a second PCR, running roughly 7 to 11 cycles, was carried out with a sample-barcoded 5' primer and a J-beta primer mix. With 12 random nucleotides, a template-switch adaptor tagged each individual cDNA molecule. A single record per CDR3 protein comes from TCRdb applying MiXCR to the 5' RACE reads. This table holds some 710,000 distinct CDR3 sequences, 35% to 50% found once.

This sequence was found in an elderly man in good health. J is TRBJ2-4 and V is TRBV24-1; D unresolved. The J call may be in error: the DNA end matches TRBJ2-5 better. The sample comprised blood. The CDR3 protein is CATSVRGTQYF. CDR3 nucleotides: TGTGCCACCAGTGTTCGCGGGACCCAGTACTTC.